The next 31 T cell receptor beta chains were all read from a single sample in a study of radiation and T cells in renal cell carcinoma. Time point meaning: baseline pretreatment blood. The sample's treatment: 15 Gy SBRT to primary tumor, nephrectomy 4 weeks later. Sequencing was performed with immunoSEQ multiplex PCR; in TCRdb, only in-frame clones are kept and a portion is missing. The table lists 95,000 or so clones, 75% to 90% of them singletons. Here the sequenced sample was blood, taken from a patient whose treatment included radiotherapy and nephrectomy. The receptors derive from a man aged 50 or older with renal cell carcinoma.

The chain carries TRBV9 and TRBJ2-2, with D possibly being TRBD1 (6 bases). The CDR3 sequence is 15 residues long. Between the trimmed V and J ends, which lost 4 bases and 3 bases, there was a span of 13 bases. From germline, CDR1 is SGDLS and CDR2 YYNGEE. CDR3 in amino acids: CASSPQGLDTGELFF. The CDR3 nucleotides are TGTGCCAGCAGCCCACAGGGTTTAGACACCGGGGAGCTGTTTTTT. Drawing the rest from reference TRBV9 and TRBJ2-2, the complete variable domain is DSGVTQTPKHLITATGQRVTLRCSPRSGDLSVYWYQQSLDQGLQFLIQYYNGEERAKGNILERFSAQQFPDLHSELNLSSLELGDSALYFCASSPQGLDTGELFFGEGSRLTVL.

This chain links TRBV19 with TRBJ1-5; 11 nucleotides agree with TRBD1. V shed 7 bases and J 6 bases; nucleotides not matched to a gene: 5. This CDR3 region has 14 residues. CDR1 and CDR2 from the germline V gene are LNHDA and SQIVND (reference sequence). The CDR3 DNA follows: TGTGCCAGTACCGGGACAGGGGGGGGTCAGCCCCAGCATTTT. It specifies CASTGTGGGQPQHF.

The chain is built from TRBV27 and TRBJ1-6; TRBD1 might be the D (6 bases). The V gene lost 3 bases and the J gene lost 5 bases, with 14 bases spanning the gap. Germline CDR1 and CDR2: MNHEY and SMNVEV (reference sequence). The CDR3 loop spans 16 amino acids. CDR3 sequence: CASSLIGGADNSPLHF. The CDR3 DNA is TGTGCCAGCAGTTTGATCGGGGGCGCCGATAATTCACCCCTCCACTTT.

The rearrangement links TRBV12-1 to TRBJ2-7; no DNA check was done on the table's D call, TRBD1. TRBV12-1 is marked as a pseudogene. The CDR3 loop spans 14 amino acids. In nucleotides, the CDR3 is TGTGCCAGCAGCGACGGGACAGGGAACTACGAGCAGTACTTC. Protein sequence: CASSDGTGNYEQYF.

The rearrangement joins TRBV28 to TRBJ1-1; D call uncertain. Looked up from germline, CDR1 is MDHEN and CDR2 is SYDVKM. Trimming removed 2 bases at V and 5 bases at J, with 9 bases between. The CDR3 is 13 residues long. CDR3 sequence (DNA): TGTGCCAGCAGTTTACAACGAAGGACTGAAGCTTTCTTT. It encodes CASSLQRRTEAFF.

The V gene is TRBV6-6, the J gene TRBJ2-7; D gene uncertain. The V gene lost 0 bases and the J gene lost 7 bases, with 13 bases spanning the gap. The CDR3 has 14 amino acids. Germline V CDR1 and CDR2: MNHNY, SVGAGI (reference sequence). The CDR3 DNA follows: TGTGCCAGCAGTTACTCATGGGAACAAGTGGAGCAGTACTTC. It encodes CASSYSWEQVEQYF.

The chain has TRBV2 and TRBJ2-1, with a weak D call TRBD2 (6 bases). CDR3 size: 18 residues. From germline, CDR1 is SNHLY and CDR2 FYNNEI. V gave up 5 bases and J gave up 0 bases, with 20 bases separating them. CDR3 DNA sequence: TGTGCCAGCAGTCCCCACGGGAGTTGGGGCAGCTCCTACAATGAGCAGTTCTTC. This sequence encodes CASSPHGSWGSSYNEQFF.

The CDR3 sequence is CASSFGQGVTGELFF. The DNA for the CDR3 is TGTGCCAGCAGCTTCGGACAGGGGGTCACCGGGGAGCTGTTTTTT. V gene TRBV11-2 combines with J gene TRBJ2-2; TRBD1 agrees at 10 bases. V lost 3 bases to trimming and J lost 4 bases; unmatched junction nucleotides: 2. The CDR3 consists of 15 residues. Germline assignment: CDR1 SGHAT and CDR2 FQNNGV.

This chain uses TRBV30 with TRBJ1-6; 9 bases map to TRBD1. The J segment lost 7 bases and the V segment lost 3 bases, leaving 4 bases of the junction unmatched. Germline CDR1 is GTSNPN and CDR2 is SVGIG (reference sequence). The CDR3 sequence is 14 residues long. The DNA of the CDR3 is TGTGCCTGGAGCCAAGGGACAGGGAATTCACCCCTCCACTTT. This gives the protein CAWSQGTGNSPLHF.

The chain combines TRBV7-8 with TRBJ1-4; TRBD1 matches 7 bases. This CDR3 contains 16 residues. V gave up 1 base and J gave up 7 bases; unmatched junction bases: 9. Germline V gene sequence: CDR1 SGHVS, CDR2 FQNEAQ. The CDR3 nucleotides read TGTGCCAGCAGCTTAGTTGTGACAGGGTCAAGTGAAAAACTGTTTTTT. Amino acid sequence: CASSLVVTGSSEKLFF.

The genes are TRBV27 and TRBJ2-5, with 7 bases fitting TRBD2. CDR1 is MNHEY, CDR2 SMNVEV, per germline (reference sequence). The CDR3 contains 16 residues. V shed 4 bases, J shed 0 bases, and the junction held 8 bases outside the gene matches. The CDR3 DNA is TGTGCCAGCAGTTCTCTATGGGGGGGAAACCAAGAGACCCAGTACTTC. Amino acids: CASSSLWGGNQETQYF.

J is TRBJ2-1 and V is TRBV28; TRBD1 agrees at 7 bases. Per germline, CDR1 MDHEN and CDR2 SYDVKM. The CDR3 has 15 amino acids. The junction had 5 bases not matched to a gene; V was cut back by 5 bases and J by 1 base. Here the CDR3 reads CASSIGTVSYNEQFF. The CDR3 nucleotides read TGTGCCAGCAGTATCGGGACAGTTTCCTACAATGAGCAGTTCTTC.

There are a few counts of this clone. The chain's CDR3 is CASSSYEGWTEAFF. In DNA, the CDR3 is TGTGCCAGCAGTTCCTATGAGGGGTGGACTGAAGCTTTCTTT. The genes are TRBV7-9 and TRBJ1-1; a possible D gene is TRBD1 (5 bases). V dropped 6 bases and J dropped 5 bases, with 16 bases sitting between them. The germline V gene has CDR1 SEHNR and CDR2 FQNEAQ (reference sequence). This CDR3 has 14 amino acids.

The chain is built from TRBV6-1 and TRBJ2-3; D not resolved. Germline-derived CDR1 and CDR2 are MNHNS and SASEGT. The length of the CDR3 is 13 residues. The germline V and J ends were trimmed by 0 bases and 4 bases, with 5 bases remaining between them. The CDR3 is CASSEAGPDTQYF. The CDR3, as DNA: TGTGCCAGCAGTGAAGCCGGTCCAGATACGCAGTATTTT.

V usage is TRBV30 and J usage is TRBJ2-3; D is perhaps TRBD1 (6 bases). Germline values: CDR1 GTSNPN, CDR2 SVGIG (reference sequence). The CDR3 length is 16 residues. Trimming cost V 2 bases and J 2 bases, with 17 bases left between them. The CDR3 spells CAWSPSDRTHTDTQYF. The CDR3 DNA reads TGTGCCTGGAGTCCATCGGACAGAACCCACACAGATACGCAGTATTTT.

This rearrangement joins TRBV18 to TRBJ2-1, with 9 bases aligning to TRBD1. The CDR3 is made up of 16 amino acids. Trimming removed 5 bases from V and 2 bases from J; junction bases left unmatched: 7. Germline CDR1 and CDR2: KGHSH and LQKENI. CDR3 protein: CASSSTDRGAYNEQFF. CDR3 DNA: TGTGCCAGCTCATCCACGGACAGGGGAGCCTACAATGAGCAGTTCTTC.

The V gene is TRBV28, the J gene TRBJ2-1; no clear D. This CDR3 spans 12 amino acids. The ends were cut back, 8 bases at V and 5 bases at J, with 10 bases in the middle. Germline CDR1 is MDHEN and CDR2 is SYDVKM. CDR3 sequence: CASLGRHNEQFF. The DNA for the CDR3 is TGTGCCAGCCTCGGGCGACACAATGAGCAGTTCTTC.

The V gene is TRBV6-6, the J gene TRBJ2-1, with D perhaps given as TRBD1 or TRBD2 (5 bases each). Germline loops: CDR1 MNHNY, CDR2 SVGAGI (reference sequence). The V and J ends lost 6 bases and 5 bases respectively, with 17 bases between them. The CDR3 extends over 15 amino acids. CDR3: CASSLGPPEDNEQFF. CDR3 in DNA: TGTGCCAGCAGCCTGGGACCTCCCGAAGACAATGAGCAGTTCTTC.

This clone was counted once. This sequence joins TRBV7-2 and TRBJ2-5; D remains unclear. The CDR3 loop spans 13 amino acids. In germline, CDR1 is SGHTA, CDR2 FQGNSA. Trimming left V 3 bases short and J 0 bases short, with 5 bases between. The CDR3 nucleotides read TGTGCCAGCAGCTTGGTTAACCAAGAGACCCAGTACTTC. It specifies CASSLVNQETQYF.

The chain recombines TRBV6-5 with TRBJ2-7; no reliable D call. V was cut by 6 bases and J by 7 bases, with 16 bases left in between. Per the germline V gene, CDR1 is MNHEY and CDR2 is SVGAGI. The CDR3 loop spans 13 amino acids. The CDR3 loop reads CASSIDITGEQYF. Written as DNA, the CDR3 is TGTGCCAGCAGCATTGACATAACGGGTGAGCAGTACTTC.

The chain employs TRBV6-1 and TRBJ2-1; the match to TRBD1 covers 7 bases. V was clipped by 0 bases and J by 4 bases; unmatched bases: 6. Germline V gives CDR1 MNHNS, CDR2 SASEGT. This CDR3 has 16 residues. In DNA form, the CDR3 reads TGTGCCAGCAGTGAAGCTTGGGGACAGAGTTACAATGAGCAGTTCTTC. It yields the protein CASSEAWGQSYNEQFF.

CDR3 region: CASSRVGPNCYNEQFF. The CDR3 nucleotides read TGTGCCAGCAGCAGGGTCGGTCCGAACTGCTACAATGAGCAGTTCTTC. The chain is built from TRBV21-1 and TRBJ2-1. TRBV21-1 is recorded as a pseudogene. This CDR3 region has 16 residues.

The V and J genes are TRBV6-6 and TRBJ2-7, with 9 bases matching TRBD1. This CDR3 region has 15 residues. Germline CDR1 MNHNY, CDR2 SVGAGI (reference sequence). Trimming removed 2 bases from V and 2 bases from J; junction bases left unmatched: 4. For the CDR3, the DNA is TGTGCCAGCAGTTACGGACAGGGGCCGACCTACGAGCAGTACTTC. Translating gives CASSYGQGPTYEQYF.

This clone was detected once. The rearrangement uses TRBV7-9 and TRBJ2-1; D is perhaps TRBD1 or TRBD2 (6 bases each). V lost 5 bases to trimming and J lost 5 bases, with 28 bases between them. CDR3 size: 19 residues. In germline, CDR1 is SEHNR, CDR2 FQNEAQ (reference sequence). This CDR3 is CASSRPGGGQRADHNEQFF. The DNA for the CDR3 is TGTGCCAGCAGCCGGCCCGGGGGAGGACAGCGGGCAGACCACAATGAGCAGTTCTTC.

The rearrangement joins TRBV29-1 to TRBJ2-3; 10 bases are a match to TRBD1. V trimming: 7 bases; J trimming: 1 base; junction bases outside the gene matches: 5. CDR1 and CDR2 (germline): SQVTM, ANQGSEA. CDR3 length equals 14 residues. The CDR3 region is CSADRGLGTDTQYF. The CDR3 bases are TGCAGCGCGGACAGGGGGTTAGGCACAGATACGCAGTATTTT.

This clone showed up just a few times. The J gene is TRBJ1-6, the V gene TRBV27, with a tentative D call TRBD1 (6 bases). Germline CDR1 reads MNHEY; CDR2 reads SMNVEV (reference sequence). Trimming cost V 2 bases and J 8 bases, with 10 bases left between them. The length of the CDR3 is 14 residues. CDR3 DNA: TGTGCCAGCAGTTTAAATAGGGGGTATTCACCCCTCCACTTT. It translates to CASSLNRGYSPLHF.

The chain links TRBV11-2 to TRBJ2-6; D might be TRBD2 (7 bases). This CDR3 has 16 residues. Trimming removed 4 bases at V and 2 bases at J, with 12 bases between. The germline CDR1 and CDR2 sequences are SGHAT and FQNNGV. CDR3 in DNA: TGTGCCAGCAGCTCCCTGGGGGGGCCTGGGGCCAACGTCCTGACTTTC. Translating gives CASSSLGGPGANVLTF.

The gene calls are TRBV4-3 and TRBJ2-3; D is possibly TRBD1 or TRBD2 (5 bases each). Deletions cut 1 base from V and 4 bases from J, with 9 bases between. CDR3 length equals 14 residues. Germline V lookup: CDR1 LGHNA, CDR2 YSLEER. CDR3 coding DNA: TGCGCCAGCAGCCAAGGAGGGGCCCCAGATACGCAGTATTTT. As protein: CASSQGGAPDTQYF.

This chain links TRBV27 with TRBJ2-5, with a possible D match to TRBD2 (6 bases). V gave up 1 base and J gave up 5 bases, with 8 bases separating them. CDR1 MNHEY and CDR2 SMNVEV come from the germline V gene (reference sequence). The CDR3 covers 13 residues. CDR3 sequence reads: CASSLFLAETQYF. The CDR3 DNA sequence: TGTGCCAGCAGTTTATTTCTAGCGGAGACCCAGTACTTC.

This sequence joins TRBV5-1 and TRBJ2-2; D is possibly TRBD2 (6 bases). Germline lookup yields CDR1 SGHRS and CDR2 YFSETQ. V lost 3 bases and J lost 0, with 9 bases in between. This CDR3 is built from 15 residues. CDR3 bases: TGCGCCAGCAGCTCGGACTATTCGAACACCGGGGAGCTGTTTTTT. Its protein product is CASSSDYSNTGELFF.

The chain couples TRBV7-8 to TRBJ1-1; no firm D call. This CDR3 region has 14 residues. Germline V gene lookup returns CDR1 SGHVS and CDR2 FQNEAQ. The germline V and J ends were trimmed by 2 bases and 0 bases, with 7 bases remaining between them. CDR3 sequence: CASSLMSMNTEAFF. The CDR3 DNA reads TGTGCCAGCAGCTTAATGTCCATGAACACTGAAGCTTTCTTT.